The present T cell receptor beta chain was sequenced within a study of Ad26.COV2.S vaccination and SARS-CoV-2 variants (dated by TCRdb to about 2021). About the full investigation: TCRbeta repertoire sequencing served as the tool for gauging how specific and how broad the SARS-CoV-2-reactive T cell receptors were following Ad26.COV2.S vaccination. The TCR-sequenced set comprised approximately 32 samples: some 20 Ad26.COV2.S vaccine recipients, 5 placebo recipients and 8 SARS-CoV-2 convalescent individuals.

Notes on this clone: It has no known antigen specificity. One base away there is no much larger clone; base qualities are not given.

For CDR1 and CDR2, the germline V gene lists SNHLY and FYNNEI. V trim: 5 bases; J trim: 8 bases; unmatched bases: 10. The CDR3 runs 16 amino acids, cysteine and phenylalanine included. Left in the record is the CDR3 DNA by itself, 48 bases read in frame from the first base. The intended sense of this specimen's time point label: individuals recovered from natural SARS-CoV-2 infection. Here is what the overall study found, with its caveats: Compared with placebo recipients, Ad26.COV2.S recipients showed higher spike-specific TCR breadth (P = 0.0014). According to the authors, total T cell responses may have been underestimated by the TCR breadth and depth analyses. After vaccination, substantial breadth of spike-specific CD8+ and CD4+ T cell responses was reported. Vaccine and placebo recipients had comparable non-spike TCR breadth, which fits with the vaccine containing only spike.

The immunoSEQ Assay was used to sequence TCRbeta CDR3 regions. After extraction, genomic DNA underwent amplification by bias-controlled multiplex PCR, followed by high-throughput sequencing. The authors' analysis ran thus. To quantify the absolute abundance of every unique TCRbeta CDR3 region, sequences were collapsed and filtered. T cell fraction was estimated by normalizing TCRbeta template counts to usable DNA, with usable DNA measured through amplification of reference genes found in all nucleated cells. Repertoire TCRs were annotated as SARS-CoV-2-specific when V gene, CDR3 amino acid sequence and J gene were exactly matched to a known reactive TCR set. The reference SARS-CoV-2 TCR set came from MIRA and was filtered for enrichment in COVID-19-positive ImmuneCODE repertoires, removing public or cross-reactive TCRs. Using the MIRA antigens, annotated TCRs were further analysed by specific ORF or by position within an ORF. Breadth was defined as annotated unique rearrangements over total unique productive rearrangements; depth was the summed frequency of those rearrangements. TCR breadth was compared between groups using two-sided Wilcoxon rank-sum tests. TCRdb re-hosts the immuneACCESS table, in-frame sequences only. Its copies lack some clones; in the studies checked, an unresolved V gene accounts for under half of them, and the cause for the rest is not known. The V and J calls and clone size are taken from that table; D and trimming were inferred from the DNA. For this sample there are 180,000 or so clones; roughly nine tenths appear just once. More than 4.5% of the sample belongs to the ten largest clones.

This receptor was taken from a human donor who had recovered from COVID-19. The sample here was peripheral blood, taken after recovery from COVID-19. The chain joins TRBV2 to TRBJ2-2, and 11 bases in between align with TRBD1. CDR3 protein: CASSFWTGGDWGELFF. The DNA sequence reads TGTGCCAGCAGTTTTTGGACAGGGGGCGATTGGGGGGAGCTGTTTTTT.